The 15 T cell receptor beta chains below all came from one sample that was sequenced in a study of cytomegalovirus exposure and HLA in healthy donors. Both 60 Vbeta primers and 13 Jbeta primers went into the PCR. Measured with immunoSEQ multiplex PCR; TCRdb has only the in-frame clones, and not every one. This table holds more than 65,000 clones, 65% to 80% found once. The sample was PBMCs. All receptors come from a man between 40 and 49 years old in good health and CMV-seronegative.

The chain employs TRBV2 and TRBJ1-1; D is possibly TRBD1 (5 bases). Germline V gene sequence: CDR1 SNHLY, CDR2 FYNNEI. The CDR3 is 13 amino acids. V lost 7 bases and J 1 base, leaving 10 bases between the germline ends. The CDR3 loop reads CASKRGANTEAFF. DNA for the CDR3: TGTGCCAGCAAAAGGGGCGCGAACACTGAAGCTTTCTTT.

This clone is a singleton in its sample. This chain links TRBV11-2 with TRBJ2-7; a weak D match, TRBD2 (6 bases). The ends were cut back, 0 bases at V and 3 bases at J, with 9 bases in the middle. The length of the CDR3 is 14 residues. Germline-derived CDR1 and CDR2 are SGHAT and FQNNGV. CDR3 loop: CASSLDWGDYEQYF. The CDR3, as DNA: TGTGCCAGCAGCTTAGACTGGGGGGACTACGAGCAGTACTTC.

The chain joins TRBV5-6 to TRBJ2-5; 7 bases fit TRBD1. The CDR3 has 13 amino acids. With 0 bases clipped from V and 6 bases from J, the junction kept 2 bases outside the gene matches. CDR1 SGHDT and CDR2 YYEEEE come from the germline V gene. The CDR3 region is CASSLGQGKTQYF. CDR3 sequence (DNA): TGTGCCAGCAGCTTGGGACAGGGAAAGACCCAGTACTTC.

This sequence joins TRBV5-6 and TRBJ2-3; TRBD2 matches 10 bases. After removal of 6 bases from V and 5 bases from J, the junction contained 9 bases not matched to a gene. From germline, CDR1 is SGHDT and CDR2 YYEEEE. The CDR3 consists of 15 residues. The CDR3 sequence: CASTPGTSDLDTQYF. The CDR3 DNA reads TGTGCCAGCACCCCCGGGACTAGCGATCTAGATACGCAGTATTTT. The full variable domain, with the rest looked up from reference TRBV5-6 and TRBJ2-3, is DAGVTQSPTHLIKTRGQQVTLRCSPKSGHDTVSWYQQALGQGPQFIFQYYEEEERQRGNFPDRFSGHQFPNYSSELNVNALLLGDSALYLCASTPGTSDLDTQYFGPGTRLTVL.

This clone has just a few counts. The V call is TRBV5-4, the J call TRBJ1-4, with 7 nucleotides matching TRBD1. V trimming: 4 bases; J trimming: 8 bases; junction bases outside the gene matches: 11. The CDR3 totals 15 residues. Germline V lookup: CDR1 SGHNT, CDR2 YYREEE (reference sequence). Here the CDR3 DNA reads TGTGCCAGCAGCCCTGGGACAGAGCCTTTGGAAAAACTGTTTTTT. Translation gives CASSPGTEPLEKLFF.

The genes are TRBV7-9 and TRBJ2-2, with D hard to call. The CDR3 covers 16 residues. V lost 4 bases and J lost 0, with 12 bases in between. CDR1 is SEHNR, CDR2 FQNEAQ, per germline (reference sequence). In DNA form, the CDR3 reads TGTGCCAGCAGCTCTACTCCGGTGACGAACACCGGGGAGCTGTTTTTT. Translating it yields CASSSTPVTNTGELFF.

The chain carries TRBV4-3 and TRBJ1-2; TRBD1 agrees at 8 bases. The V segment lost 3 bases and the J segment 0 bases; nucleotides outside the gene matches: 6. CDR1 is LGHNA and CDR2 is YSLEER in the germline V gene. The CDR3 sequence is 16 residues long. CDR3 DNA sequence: TGCGCCAGCAGCCACCGCGACAGGGGTGCTAACTATGGCTACACCTTC. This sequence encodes CASSHRDRGANYGYTF.

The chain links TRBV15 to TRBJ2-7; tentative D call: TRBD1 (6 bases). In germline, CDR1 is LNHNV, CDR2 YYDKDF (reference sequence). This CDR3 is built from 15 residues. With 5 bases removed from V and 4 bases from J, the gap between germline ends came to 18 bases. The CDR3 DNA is TGTGCCACCAGCTCCCGGATCCTAGGGGGATACGAGCAGTACTTC. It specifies CATSSRILGGYEQYF. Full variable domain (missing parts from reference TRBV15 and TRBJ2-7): DAMVIQNPRYQVTQFGKPVTLSCSQTLNHNVMYWYQQKSSQAPKLLFHYYDKDFNNEADTPDNFQSRRPNTSFCFLDIRSPGLGDTAMYLCATSSRILGGYEQYFGPGTRLTVT.

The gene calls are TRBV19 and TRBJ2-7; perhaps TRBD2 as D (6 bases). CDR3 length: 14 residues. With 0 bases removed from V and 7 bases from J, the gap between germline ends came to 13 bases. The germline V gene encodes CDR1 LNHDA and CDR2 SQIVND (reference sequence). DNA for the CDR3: TGTGCCAGTAGTATAGATCTTTCGGGGGTTGAGCAGTACTTC. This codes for CASSIDLSGVEQYF.

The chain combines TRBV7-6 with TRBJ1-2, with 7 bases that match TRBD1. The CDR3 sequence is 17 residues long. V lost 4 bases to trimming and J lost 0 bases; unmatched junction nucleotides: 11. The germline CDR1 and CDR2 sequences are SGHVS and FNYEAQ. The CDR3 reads CASSSPGQLSSNYGYTF. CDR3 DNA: TGTGCCAGCAGCTCTCCGGGACAGCTCTCCTCTAACTATGGCTACACCTTC.

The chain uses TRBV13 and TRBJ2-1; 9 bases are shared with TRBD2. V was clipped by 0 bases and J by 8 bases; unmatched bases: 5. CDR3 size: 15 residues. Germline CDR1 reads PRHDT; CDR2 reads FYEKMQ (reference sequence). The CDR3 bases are TGTGCCAGCAGCTTAGGATCCGCGGGGGGGTATGAGCAGTTCTTC. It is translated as CASSLGSAGGYEQFF.

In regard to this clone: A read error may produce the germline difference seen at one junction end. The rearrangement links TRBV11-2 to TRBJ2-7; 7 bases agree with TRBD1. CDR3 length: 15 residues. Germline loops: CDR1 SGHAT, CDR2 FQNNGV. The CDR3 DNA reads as TGTGCCAGCAGCGTAGACAGGGTTGACACCTACGAGCAGTACTTC. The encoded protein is CASSVDRVDTYEQYF. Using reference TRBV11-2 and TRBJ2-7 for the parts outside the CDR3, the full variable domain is EAGVAQSPRYKIIEKRQSVAFWCNPISGHATLYWYQQILGQGPKLLIQFQNNGVVDDSQLPKDRFSAERLKGVDSTLKIQPAKLEDSAVYLCASSVDRVDTYEQYFGPGTRLTVT.

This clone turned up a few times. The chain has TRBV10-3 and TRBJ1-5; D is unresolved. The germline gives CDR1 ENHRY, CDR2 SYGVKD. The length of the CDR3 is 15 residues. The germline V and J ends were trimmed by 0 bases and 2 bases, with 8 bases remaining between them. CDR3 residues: CAISESAGRNQPQHF. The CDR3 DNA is TGTGCCATCAGTGAGTCGGCGGGCCGCAATCAGCCCCAGCATTTT.

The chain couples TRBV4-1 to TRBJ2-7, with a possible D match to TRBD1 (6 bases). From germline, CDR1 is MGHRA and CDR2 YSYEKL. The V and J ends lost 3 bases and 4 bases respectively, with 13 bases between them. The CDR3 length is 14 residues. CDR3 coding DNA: TGCGCCAGCAGCCAGGGGACACTAACTTACGAGCAGTACTTC. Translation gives CASSQGTLTYEQYF.

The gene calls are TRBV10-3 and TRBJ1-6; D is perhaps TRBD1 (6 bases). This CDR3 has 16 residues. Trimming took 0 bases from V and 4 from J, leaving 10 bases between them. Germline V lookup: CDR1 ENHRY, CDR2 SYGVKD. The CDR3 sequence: CAISESWTAYNSPLHF. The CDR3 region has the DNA TGTGCCATCAGTGAGTCTTGGACAGCGTATAATTCACCCCTCCACTTT.